This record looks at one T cell receptor (beta chain) sequence and its context. The sample belongs to a study of blood T cell repertoires in COVID-19. V gave up 4 bases and J gave up 6 bases, with 12 bases separating them. This CDR3 spans 13 amino acids. Germline V lookup: CDR1 SGHNT, CDR2 YYREEE (reference sequence). Here immunoSEQ multiplex PCR was the method, and the copy in TCRdb shows in-frame clones only, minus some. Altogether 60,000 to 65,000 clones are present, roughly 84% being singletons, with the ten largest covering roughly 15%. The TCR comes from a man in his 60s with COVID-19, enrolled during active disease. Material: peripheral blood. V is TRBV5-4 and J is TRBJ2-3; tentative D call: TRBD2 (7 bases). The CDR3 DNA reads as TGTGCCAGCAGCATAGGGGGGGCGGATACGCAGTATTTT. Translation: CASSIGGADTQYF.